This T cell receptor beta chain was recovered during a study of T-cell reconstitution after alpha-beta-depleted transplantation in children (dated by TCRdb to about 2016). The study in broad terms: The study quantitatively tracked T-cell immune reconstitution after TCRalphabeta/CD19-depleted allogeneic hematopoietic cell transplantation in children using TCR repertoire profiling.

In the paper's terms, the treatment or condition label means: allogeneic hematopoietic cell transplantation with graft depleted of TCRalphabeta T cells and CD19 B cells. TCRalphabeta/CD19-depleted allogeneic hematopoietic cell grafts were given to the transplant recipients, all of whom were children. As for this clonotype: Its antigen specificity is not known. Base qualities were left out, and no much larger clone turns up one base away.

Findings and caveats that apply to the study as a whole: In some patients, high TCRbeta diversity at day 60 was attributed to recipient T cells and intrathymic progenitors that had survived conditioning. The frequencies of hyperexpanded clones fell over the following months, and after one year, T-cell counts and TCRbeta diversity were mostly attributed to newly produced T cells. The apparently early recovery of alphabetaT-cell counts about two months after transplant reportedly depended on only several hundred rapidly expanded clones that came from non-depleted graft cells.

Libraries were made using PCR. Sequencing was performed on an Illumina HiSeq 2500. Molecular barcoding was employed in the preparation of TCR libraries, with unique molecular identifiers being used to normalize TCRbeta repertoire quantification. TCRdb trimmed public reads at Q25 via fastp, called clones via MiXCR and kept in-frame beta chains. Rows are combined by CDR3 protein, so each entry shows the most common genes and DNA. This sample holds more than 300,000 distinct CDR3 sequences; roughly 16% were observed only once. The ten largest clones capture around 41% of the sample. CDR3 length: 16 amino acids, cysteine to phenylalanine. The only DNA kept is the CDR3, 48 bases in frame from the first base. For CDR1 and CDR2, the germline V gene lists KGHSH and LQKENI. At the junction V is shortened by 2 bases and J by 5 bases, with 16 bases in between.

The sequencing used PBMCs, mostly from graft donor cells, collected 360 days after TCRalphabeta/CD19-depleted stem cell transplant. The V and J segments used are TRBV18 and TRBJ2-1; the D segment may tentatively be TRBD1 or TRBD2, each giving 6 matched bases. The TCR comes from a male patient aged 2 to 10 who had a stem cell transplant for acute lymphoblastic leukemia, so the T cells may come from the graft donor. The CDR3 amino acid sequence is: CASSPVGGLFDNEQFF. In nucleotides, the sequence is TGTGCCAGCTCACCAGTAGGGGGACTTTTTGACAATGAGCAGTTCTTC. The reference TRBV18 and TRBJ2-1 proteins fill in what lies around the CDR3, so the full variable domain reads NAGVMQNPRHLVRRRGQEARLRCSPMKGHSHVYWYRQLPEEGLKFMVYLQKENIIDESGMPKERFSAEFPKEGPSILRIQQVVRGDSAAYFCASSPVGGLFDNEQFFGPGTRLTVL.